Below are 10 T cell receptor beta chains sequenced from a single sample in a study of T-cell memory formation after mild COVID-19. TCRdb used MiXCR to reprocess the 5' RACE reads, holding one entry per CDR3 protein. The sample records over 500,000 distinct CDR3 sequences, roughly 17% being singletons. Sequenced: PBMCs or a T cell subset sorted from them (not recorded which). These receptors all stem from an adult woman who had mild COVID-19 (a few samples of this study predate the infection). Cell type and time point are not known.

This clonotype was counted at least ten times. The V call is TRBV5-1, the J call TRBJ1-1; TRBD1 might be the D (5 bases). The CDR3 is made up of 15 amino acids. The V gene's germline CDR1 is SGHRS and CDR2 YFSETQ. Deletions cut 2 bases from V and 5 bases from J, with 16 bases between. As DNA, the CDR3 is TGCGCCAGCAGCTTACTGAGGGGCATAGGAACTGAAGCTTTCTTT. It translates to CASSLLRGIGTEAFF.

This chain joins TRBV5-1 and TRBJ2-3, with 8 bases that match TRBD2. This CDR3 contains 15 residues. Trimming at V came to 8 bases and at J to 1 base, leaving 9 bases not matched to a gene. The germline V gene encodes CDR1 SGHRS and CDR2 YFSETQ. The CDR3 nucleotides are TGCGCCAGTTCGAGAGCGGGGGCAGGCACAGATACGCAGTATTTT. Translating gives CASSRAGAGTDTQYF.

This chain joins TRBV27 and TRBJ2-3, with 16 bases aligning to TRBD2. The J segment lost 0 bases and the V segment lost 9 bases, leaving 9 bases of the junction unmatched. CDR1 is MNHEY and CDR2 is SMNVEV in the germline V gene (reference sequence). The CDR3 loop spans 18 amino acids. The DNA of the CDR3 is TGTGCCAGTGGAAGGGGACTAGCGGGGGGGTATAGCACAGATACGCAGTATTTT. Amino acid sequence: CASGRGLAGGYSTDTQYF.

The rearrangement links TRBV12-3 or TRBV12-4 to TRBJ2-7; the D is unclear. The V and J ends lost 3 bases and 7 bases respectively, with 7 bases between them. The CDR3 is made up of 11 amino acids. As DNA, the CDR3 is TGTGCCAGCAGTTTCCGGGTGGAGCAGTACTTC. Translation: CASSFRVEQYF.

This CDR3 reads CASSYSVVPTNEKLFF. CDR3 nucleotides: TGTGCCAGCAGTTACTCTGTCGTACCAACTAATGAAAAACTGTTTTTT. V is TRBV6-5 and J is TRBJ1-4; D ambiguous. The CDR3 has 16 residues. V was trimmed by 0 bases and J by 0 bases, leaving 8 bases between them. Germline V lookup: CDR1 MNHEY, CDR2 SVGAGI.

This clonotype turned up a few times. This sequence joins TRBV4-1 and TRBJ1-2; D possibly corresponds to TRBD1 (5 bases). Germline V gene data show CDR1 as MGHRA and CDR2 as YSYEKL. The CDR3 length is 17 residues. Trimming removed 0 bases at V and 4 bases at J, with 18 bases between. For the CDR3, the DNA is TGCGCCAGCAGCCAAGATACAGGTGGCGGCGGCCTCTATGGCTACACCTTC. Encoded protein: CASSQDTGGGGLYGYTF.

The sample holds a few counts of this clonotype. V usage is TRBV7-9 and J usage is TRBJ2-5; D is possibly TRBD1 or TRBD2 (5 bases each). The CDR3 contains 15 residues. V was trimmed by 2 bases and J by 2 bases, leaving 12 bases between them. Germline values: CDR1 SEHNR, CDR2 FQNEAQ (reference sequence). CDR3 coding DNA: TGTGCCAGCAGCTTAAGGCGGGCAGGGCAAGAGACCCAGTACTTC. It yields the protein CASSLRRAGQETQYF.

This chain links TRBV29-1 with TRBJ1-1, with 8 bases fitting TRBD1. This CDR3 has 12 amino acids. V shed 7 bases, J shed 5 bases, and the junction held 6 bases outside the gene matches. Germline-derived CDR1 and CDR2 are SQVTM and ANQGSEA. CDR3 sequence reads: CSAGQGRTEAFF. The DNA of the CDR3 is TGCAGCGCCGGACAGGGTCGAACTGAAGCTTTCTTT.

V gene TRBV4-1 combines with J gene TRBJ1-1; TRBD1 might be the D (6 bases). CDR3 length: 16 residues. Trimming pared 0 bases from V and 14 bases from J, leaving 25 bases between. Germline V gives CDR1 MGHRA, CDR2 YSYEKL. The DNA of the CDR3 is TGCGCCAGCAGCCAAGAAGGGGGGTGGGACATCCCTTTCGGCTTCTTT. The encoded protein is CASSQEGGWDIPFGFF.

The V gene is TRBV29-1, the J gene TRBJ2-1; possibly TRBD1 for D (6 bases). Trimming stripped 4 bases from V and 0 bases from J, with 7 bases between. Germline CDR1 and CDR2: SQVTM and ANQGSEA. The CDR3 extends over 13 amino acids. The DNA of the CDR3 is TGCAGCGTTGGACAGGACTCCTACAATGAGCAGTTCTTC. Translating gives CSVGQDSYNEQFF.